This T cell receptor beta chain was observed in a study of T cell repertoires in cytomegalovirus infection. Background on the study: In public TCR beta signatures, there were indications of both CMV infection and matching HLA type. Study-level findings and limits: Identification of carriers of CMV plus the relevant HLA was performed using cumulative public TCR beta family frequency. The ex vivo response was dominated by HLA-C-restricted CMV-specific TCR beta clonotypes.

V lost 0 bases to trimming and J lost 8 bases, with 10 bases between them. Germline assignment: CDR1 MNHEY and CDR2 SVGAGI. The CDR3 runs 13 residues. TCRdb re-derived calls from the reads in MiXCR, one entry per CDR3 protein. The data contain over 300,000 distinct CDR3 sequences, 8% to 10% of them seen just once; the ten biggest clones take up around 4.1%. This clonotype came up a few times. Antigen unknown. This TCR came from a human donor in good health (CMV status not recorded). Some clones in this sample may be carry-over from other donors' samples. The sample was PBMCs. This chain connects TRBV6-5 to TRBJ1-1; D is uncertain. CDR3 DNA: TGTGCCAGCAGTTACTCCGCCTTTCGGGAAGCTTTCTTT. It encodes CASSYSAFREAFF.